This T cell receptor beta chain was captured by sequencing in a study of shared clonotypes between healthy human individuals. General study points: Depth was large, yet rarefaction showed that sorted-subset sequencing was incomplete.

Germline CDR1 reads LGHNA; CDR2 reads YNFKEQ. Trimming stripped 4 bases from V and 1 base from J, with 14 bases between. The CDR3 loop spans 16 amino acids. Sequenced by immunoSEQ multiplex PCR; TCRdb stores in-frame clones only, minus some. Among around 1,900,000 clones, roughly 93% were seen once, and the ten largest hold around 1.8%. Note on this clone: Its antigen remains unknown.

It was CD45RO-negative cells, positively selected for CCR7, that made up naive CD8 cells, with terminally differentiated effector memory CD45RA+ cells excluded. The receptor comes from a man younger than 35 in good health. Some clones in this sample may be carry-over from other donors' samples. This chain uses TRBV4-2 with TRBJ2-1; D is possibly TRBD2 (6 bases). Sequenced input: naive CD8+ T cells from PBMCs. This CDR3 is CASSPGRGISYNEQFF. The CDR3 region has the DNA TGTGCCAGCAGCCCCGGCCGGGGGATATCCTACAATGAGCAGTTCTTC.